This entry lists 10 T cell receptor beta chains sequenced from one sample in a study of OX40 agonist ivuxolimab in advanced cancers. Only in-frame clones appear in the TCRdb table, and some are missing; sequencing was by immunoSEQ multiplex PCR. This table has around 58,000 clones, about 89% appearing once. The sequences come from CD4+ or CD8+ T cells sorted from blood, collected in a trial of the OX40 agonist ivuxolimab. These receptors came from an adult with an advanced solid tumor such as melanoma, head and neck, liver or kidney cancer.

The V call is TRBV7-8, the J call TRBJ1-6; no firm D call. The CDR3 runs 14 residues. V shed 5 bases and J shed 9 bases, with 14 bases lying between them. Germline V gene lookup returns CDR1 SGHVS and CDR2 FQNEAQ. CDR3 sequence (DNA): TGTGCCAGCAGCGTAGGGATCTTCGGTTCACCCCTCCACTTT. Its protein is CASSVGIFGSPLHF.

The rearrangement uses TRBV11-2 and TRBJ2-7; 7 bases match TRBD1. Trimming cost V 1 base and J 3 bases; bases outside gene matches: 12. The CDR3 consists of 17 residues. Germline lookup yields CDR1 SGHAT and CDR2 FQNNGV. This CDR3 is CASSLGISRQGHYEQYF. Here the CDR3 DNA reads TGTGCCAGCAGCTTAGGCATCTCGAGACAGGGACACTACGAGCAGTACTTC.

CDR3: CASSLRTGAYNQPQHF. In DNA form, the CDR3 reads TGTGCCAGCAGCTTAAGGACAGGGGCCTACAATCAGCCCCAGCATTTT. The V and J genes are TRBV7-8 and TRBJ1-5; TRBD1 matches at 9 bases. The V segment lost 2 bases and the J segment 3 bases; nucleotides outside the gene matches: 5. Germline V gives CDR1 SGHVS, CDR2 FQNEAQ. The CDR3 is 16 amino acids.

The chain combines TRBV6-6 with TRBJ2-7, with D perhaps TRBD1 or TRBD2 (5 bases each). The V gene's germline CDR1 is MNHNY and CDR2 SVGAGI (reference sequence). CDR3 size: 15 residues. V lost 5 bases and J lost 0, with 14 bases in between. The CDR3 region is CASSRDGGSSYEQYF. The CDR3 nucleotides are TGTGCCAGCAGTCGGGACGGCGGATCCTCCTACGAGCAGTACTTC.

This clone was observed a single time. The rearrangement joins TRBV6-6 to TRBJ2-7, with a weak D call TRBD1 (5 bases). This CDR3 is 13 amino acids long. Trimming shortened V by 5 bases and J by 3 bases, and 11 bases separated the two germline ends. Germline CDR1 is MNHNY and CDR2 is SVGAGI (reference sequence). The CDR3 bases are TGTGCCAGCAGTAGGGGCAGGCACTACGAGCAGTACTTC. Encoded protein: CASSRGRHYEQYF.

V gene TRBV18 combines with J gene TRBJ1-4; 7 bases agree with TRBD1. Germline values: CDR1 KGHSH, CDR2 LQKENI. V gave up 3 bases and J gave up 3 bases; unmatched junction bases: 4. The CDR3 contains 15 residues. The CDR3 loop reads CASSPETGPNEKLFF. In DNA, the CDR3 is TGTGCCAGCTCACCCGAGACAGGGCCTAATGAAAAACTGTTTTTT.

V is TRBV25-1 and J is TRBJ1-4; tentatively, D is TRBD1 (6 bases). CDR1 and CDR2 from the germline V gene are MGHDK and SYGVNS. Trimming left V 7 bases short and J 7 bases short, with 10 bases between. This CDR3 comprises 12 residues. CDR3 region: CASKQGSEKLFF. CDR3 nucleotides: TGTGCCAGCAAACAGGGCAGTGAAAAACTGTTTTTT.

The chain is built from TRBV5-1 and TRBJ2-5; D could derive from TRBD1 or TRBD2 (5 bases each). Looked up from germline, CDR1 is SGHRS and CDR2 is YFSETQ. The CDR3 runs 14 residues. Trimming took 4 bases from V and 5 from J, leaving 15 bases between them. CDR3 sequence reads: CASSKGTVRETQYF. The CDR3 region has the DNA TGCGCCAGCAGCAAAGGGACGGTCCGGGAGACCCAGTACTTC. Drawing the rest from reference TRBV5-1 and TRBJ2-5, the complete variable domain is KAGVTQTPRYLIKTRGQQVTLSCSPISGHRSVSWYQQTPGQGLQFLFEYFSETQRNKGNFPGRFSGRQFSNSRSEMNVSTLELGDSALYLCASSKGTVRETQYFGPGTRLLVL.

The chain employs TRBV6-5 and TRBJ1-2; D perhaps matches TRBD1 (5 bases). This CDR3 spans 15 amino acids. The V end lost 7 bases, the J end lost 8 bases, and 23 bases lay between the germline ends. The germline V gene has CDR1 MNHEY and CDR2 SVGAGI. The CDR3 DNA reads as TGTGCCAGCAACCCTATCTTCGCAGGGTCCCTCGGCTACACCTTC. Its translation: CASNPIFAGSLGYTF.

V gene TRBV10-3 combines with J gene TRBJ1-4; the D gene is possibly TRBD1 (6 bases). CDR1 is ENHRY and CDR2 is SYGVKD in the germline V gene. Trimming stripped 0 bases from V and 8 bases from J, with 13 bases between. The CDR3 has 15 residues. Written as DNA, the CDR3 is TGTGCCATCAGTGAGTCGCCCGCTAGGGGGGAAAAACTGTTTTTT. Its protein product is CAISESPARGEKLFF.